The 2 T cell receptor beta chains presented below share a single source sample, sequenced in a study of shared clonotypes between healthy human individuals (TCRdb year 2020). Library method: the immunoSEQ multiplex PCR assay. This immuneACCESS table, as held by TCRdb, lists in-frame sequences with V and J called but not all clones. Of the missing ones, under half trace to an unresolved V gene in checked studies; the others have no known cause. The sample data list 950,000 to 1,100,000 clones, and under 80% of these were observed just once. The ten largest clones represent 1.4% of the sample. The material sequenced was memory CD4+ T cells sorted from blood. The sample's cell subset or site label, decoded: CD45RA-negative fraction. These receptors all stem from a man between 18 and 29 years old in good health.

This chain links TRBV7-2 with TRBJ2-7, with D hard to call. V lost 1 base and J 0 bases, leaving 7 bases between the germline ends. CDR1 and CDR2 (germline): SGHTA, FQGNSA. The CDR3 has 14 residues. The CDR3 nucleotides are TGTGCCAGCAGCTTAGTCGTCAGCTCCTACGAGCAGTACTTC. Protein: CASSLVVSSYEQYF.

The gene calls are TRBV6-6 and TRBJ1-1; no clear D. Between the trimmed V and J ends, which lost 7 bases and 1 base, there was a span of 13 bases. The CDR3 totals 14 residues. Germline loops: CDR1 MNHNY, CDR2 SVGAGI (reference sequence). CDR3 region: CASTTGRANTEAFF. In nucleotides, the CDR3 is TGTGCCAGCACCACCGGAAGGGCGAACACTGAAGCTTTCTTT.